Below are 25 T cell receptor beta chains sequenced from a single sample in a study of T cells expressing NK-cell markers. TCRdb re-called the 5' RACE reads; every CDR3 protein appears as one record, without DNA. Its table lists about 410,000 distinct CDR3 sequences. The specimen sequenced was blood T cells: a sorted CD56 or NKG2C T cell subset, CD4+ or CD8+ T cells, or bulk PBMC T cells (not recorded which). The source is a woman aged 45-60 years in good health.

The chain couples TRBV6-1 to TRBJ1-1; TCRdb picks TRBD1, but there is no DNA to check that call. The germline CDR1 and CDR2 sequences are MNHNS and SASEGT. The CDR3 spans 13 residues. This CDR3 reads CASTSRRGTEAFF.

V gene TRBV19 combines with J gene TRBJ2-2. The CDR3 covers 11 residues. The germline V gene has CDR1 LNHDA and CDR2 SQIVND (reference sequence). The CDR3 is CAVRRAGELFF.

The chain joins TRBV4-1 to TRBJ2-5; TCRdb gives TRBD1 as the D gene, but with no DNA this cannot be confirmed. This CDR3 spans 17 amino acids. CDR1 MGHRA and CDR2 YSYEKL come from the germline V gene. The CDR3 here is CASSQVLGRGAQETQYF.

The V call is TRBV29-1, the J call TRBJ1-4; the TCRdb D gene call, TRBD1, has no DNA to confirm it. Germline CDR1 reads SQVTM; CDR2 reads ANQGSEA. The CDR3 loop spans 11 amino acids. CDR3 residues: CSGGINEKLFF.

The V call is TRBV29-1, the J call TRBJ2-7; TCRdb names TRBD1, which stays unverified in the absence of DNA. This CDR3 spans 12 amino acids. Germline CDR1 is SQVTM and CDR2 is ANQGSEA. CDR3 loop: CSVEGLTYEQYF.

CDR3: CASRPSGTSGKAFF. V gene TRBV12-3 or TRBV12-4 combines with J gene TRBJ1-1. This CDR3 contains 14 residues.

The V and J genes are TRBV11-2 and TRBJ2-3. The germline gives CDR1 SGHAT, CDR2 FQNNGV. The CDR3 totals 12 residues. CDR3 sequence reads: CASSFDRDTQYF.

The rearrangement links TRBV12-3 or TRBV12-4 to TRBJ2-1; no DNA is available, so the TRBD2 call from TCRdb remains unchecked. The CDR3 covers 15 residues. The CDR3 reads CASSLAGGWNNEQFF.

The V gene is TRBV9, the J gene TRBJ1-4. CDR3 length: 14 residues. Germline CDR1 SGDLS, CDR2 YYNGEE. CDR3 sequence: CASSPRWVDEKLFF.

J is TRBJ2-1 and V is TRBV14; TCRdb proposes TRBD2, but this gene call is untestable without DNA. This CDR3 is 16 amino acids long. Germline lookup yields CDR1 SGHDN and CDR2 FVKESK. The CDR3 loop is CASSQDAGPEINEQFF. Full variable domain (missing parts from reference TRBV14 and TRBJ2-1): EAGVTQFPSHSVIEKGQTVTLRCDPISGHDNLYWYRRVMGKEIKFLLHFVKESKQDESGMPNNRFLAERTGGTYSTLKVQPAELEDSGVYFCASSQDAGPEINEQFFGPGTRLTVL.

The chain combines TRBV29-1 with TRBJ1-2; TCRdb calls TRBD1, which cannot be checked without DNA. CDR1 and CDR2 from the germline V gene are SQVTM and ANQGSEA. This CDR3 has 13 residues. The CDR3 protein is CSAAVDRARGYTF.

V usage is TRBV12-3 or TRBV12-4 and J usage is TRBJ2-1. The CDR3 is 15 amino acids. CDR3 loop: CASSFDRSFYNEQFF.

The J gene is TRBJ1-6, the V gene TRBV20-1; TCRdb indicates TRBD1, and absent DNA this call remains unverified. The germline gives CDR1 DFQATT, CDR2 SNEGSKA (reference sequence). The CDR3 has 17 amino acids. The CDR3 loop reads CSARDPGTSSYNSPLHF.

The chain links TRBV29-1 to TRBJ1-2; checking the TCRdb D call of TRBD1 is not possible without DNA. The CDR3 is made up of 12 amino acids. CDR1 is SQVTM and CDR2 is ANQGSEA in the germline V gene. This CDR3 reads CSVDTRGGGYTF.

The gene calls are TRBV18 and TRBJ1-4. The CDR3 is 11 amino acids. Germline V gene sequence: CDR1 KGHSH, CDR2 LQKENI. CDR3 amino acids: CASQQNEKLFF.

The J gene is TRBJ2-3, the V gene TRBV20-1; TCRdb's assignment of TRBD1 cannot be checked, as there is no DNA. CDR1 and CDR2 from the germline V gene are DFQATT and SNEGSKA (reference sequence). There are 15 residues in the CDR3. The CDR3 loop is CSATPMTGRTDTQYF.

This rearrangement joins TRBV5-6 to TRBJ2-3. The CDR3 extends over 12 amino acids. Looked up from germline, CDR1 is SGHDT and CDR2 is YYEEEE. CDR3 amino acids: CASSLGQVTQYF.

The chain joins TRBV3-1 to TRBJ2-5; TCRdb names TRBD2, which stays unverified in the absence of DNA. The CDR3 consists of 16 residues. Germline V gene lookup returns CDR1 LGHDT and CDR2 YNNKEL (reference sequence). The CDR3 spells CASSPFRTAERETQYF.

This chain links TRBV6-5 with TRBJ2-7; TCRdb reports TRBD1, a call that lacks DNA to check it against. Germline V CDR1 and CDR2: MNHEY, SVGAGI. The CDR3 extends over 13 amino acids. The CDR3: CASKGSLTYEQYF.

J is TRBJ2-1 and V is TRBV5-1; TCRdb reports TRBD1, a call that lacks DNA to check it against. Germline V gene data show CDR1 as SGHRS and CDR2 as YFSETQ. The CDR3 is 12 residues long. The CDR3 reads CASSADSREQFF.

The gene calls are TRBV11-3 and TRBJ2-5; lacking DNA, the TRBD1 call made by TCRdb goes unchecked. The CDR3 consists of 17 residues. CDR1 is SGHNT, CDR2 YENEEA, per germline. This CDR3 reads CASSPRQGIGYQETQYF.

The rearrangement links TRBV7-2 to TRBJ2-2; TCRdb names TRBD2, which stays unverified in the absence of DNA. Germline V gene sequence: CDR1 SGHTA, CDR2 FQGNSA. This CDR3 region has 16 residues. The CDR3 sequence: CASSLTPAGNTGELFF.

The chain carries TRBV7-2 and TRBJ2-5; no DNA is available, so the TRBD2 call from TCRdb remains unchecked. This CDR3 spans 17 amino acids. Per germline, CDR1 SGHTA and CDR2 FQGNSA. CDR3 sequence reads: CASSHQSGDVRRGTQYF.

The chain has TRBV7-9 and TRBJ2-3; TCRdb's D gene call, TRBD2, goes unchecked for lack of DNA. The CDR3 covers 15 residues. The V gene's germline CDR1 is SEHNR and CDR2 FQNEAQ (reference sequence). CDR3 region: CASSLMREGLDTQYF.

The chain combines TRBV6-5 with TRBJ2-7; as DNA is missing, the TRBD1 call by TCRdb cannot be tested. CDR1 is MNHEY and CDR2 is SVGAGI in the germline V gene. CDR3 size: 15 residues. This chain's CDR3 is CASSSHETGNYEQYF.